Below are 25 T cell receptor beta chains sequenced from a single sample in a study of blood T cell repertoires in COVID-19. Assay: immunoSEQ multiplex PCR; the TCRdb copy retains only in-frame clones and omits some. Counted here are 280,000 or so clones, 85% occurring once; the ten biggest clones make up about 14%. Sequenced sample: peripheral blood. These receptors were taken from a human donor in a cohort sampled during active COVID-19.

This rearrangement joins TRBV5-1 to TRBJ2-7, with D perhaps TRBD1 (5 bases). CDR1 is SGHRS, CDR2 YFSETQ, per germline. V lost 0 bases and J lost 3, with 19 bases in between. The CDR3 is 17 amino acids. This chain's CDR3 is CASSLGEGVRSIYEQYF. The CDR3 nucleotides read TGCGCCAGCAGCTTGGGGGAAGGGGTTCGGTCTATCTACGAGCAGTACTTC.

The rearrangement links TRBV6-2 or TRBV6-3 to TRBJ1-2; D not resolved. The V end lost 0 bases, the J end lost 5 bases, and 7 bases lay between the germline ends. Germline CDR1 is MNHEY and CDR2 is SVGEGT. The CDR3 is made up of 13 amino acids. The CDR3 nucleotides are TGTGCCAGCAGTTACTCGTCAGCGTATGGCTACACCTTC. Protein product: CASSYSSAYGYTF.

V is TRBV27 and J is TRBJ1-6; no reliable D call. From germline, CDR1 is MNHEY and CDR2 SMNVEV (reference sequence). This CDR3 has 14 amino acids. The V end was cut by 6 bases, the J end by 0 bases, with 6 bases between. The CDR3 loop reads CASRGSSYNSPLHF. The CDR3 DNA sequence: TGTGCCAGCAGGGGGAGCTCCTATAATTCACCCCTCCACTTT.

On this clone: Its ends do not fully match the called genes, so a read error is possible. This chain connects TRBV28 to TRBJ2-3; 13 bases are shared with TRBD2. CDR1 is MDHEN and CDR2 is SYDVKM in the germline V gene. CDR3 size: 18 residues. The DNA of the CDR3 is TGTGCCGTAGCGGGGGGCACTAGCGGGAGGGACGGCACGGATACGCAGTATTTT. Its translation is CAVAGGTSGRDGTDTQYF.

Note on this clone: Additional DNA sequences in this sample encode the identical CDR3. V gene TRBV18 combines with J gene TRBJ2-7; 8 bases are shared with TRBD2. This CDR3 has 13 residues. CDR1 is KGHSH, CDR2 LQKENI, per germline. V trimming: 3 bases; J trimming: 3 bases; junction bases outside the gene matches: 1. The CDR3 DNA reads as TGTGCCAGCTCACCCGGGACTAGCTACGAGCAGTACTTC. This gives the protein CASSPGTSYEQYF.

V and J are TRBV4-1 and TRBJ1-4; perhaps TRBD1 as D (6 bases). Germline CDR1 reads MGHRA; CDR2 reads YSYEKL. The ends were cut back, 4 bases at V and 6 bases at J, with 15 bases in the middle. The CDR3 sequence is 15 residues long. The CDR3 nucleotides read TGCGCCAGCAGCCTAAATAGGGGGTTTGATGAAAAACTGTTTTTT. It translates to CASSLNRGFDEKLFF.

This chain joins TRBV2 and TRBJ2-1, with D unresolved. Per the germline V gene, CDR1 is SNHLY and CDR2 is FYNNEI. This CDR3 is 14 amino acids long. Between the trimmed V and J ends, which lost 7 bases and 5 bases, there was a span of 15 bases. DNA for the CDR3: TGTGCCAGCATTATAAACCGGTCGGACAATGAGCAGTTCTTC. Amino acids: CASIINRSDNEQFF.

The chain combines TRBV5-1 with TRBJ2-3; possibly TRBD2 for D (6 bases). The germline V and J ends were trimmed by 4 bases and 0 bases, with 9 bases remaining between them. The CDR3 runs 14 residues. Germline V gene data show CDR1 as SGHRS and CDR2 as YFSETQ. The CDR3 DNA is TGCGCCAGCAGCCGCCGGGGGAGCACAGATACGCAGTATTTT. It translates to CASSRRGSTDTQYF.

Of note for this clone: The junction and the germline gene differ at one end; a read error may be behind it. The V gene is TRBV2, the J gene TRBJ2-7; 7 nucleotides align to TRBD1. The CDR3 spans 15 residues. Germline V gene lookup returns CDR1 SNHLY and CDR2 FYNNEI. CDR3 coding DNA: TGTGCCAGCAGTGAAGTTGGGACAGCAACCTACGAGCTGTACTTC. As protein: CASSEVGTATYELYF.

This chain uses TRBV21-1 with TRBJ2-7; TRBD1, the D gene given by the table, was not confirmed from the DNA. TRBV21-1 is termed a pseudogene. This CDR3 is 14 amino acids long. The chain's CDR3 is CASSPRDETYEQYF. Written as DNA, the CDR3 is TGTGCCAGCAGCCCCAGGGATGAAACCTACGAGCAGTACTTC.

The chain couples TRBV5-1 to TRBJ2-7, with TRBD1 identical over 8 bases. Germline assignment: CDR1 SGHRS and CDR2 YFSETQ. This CDR3 has 17 amino acids. Unmatched junction bases numbered 14, after V lost 4 bases and J lost 2 bases. CDR3 region: CASSPALSGTGAYEQYF. Here the CDR3 DNA reads TGCGCCAGCAGCCCCGCGCTATCCGGGACAGGCGCCTACGAGCAGTACTTC.

This clone was seen once. The genes are TRBV6-5 and TRBJ2-1; TRBD2 matches 7 bases. The CDR3 covers 12 residues. J gave up 13 bases and V 7 bases, and 10 bases lay outside the gene matches. The germline gives CDR1 MNHEY, CDR2 SVGAGI. This chain's CDR3 is CASIASGGNQFF. CDR3 in DNA: TGTGCCAGCATCGCGTCGGGGGGTAATCAGTTCTTC.

The J gene is TRBJ1-2, the V gene TRBV14; no clear D gene. In germline, CDR1 is SGHDN, CDR2 FVKESK. V was shortened by 4 bases and J by 4 bases, with 16 bases between the two germline ends. The CDR3 covers 15 residues. Written as DNA, the CDR3 is TGTGCCAGCAGCCTATTGGCGGCCGGAGTCTATGGCTACACCTTC. Translating gives CASSLLAAGVYGYTF.

The chain couples TRBV11-2 to TRBJ2-7; D remains unclear. This CDR3 comprises 16 residues. Looked up from germline, CDR1 is SGHAT and CDR2 is FQNNGV. The ends were cut back, 3 bases at V and 0 bases at J, with 15 bases in the middle. The CDR3 region is CASSLTDDSSSYEQYF. The CDR3 nucleotides read TGTGCCAGCAGCTTGACGGATGACTCGAGCTCCTACGAGCAGTACTTC.

The CDR3: CATSETGNTGELFF. The CDR3 DNA sequence: TGTGCCACCAGTGAGACGGGGAACACCGGGGAGCTGTTTTTT. The chain combines TRBV24-1 with TRBJ2-2, with unresolved D. Germline V CDR1 and CDR2: KGHDR, SFDVKD. V was trimmed by 4 bases and J by 1 base, leaving 6 bases between them. CDR3 length: 14 residues.

This chain's CDR3 is CASSSGGPNSGNTIYF. The CDR3, as DNA: TGTGCCAGCAGTTCCGGGGGGCCGAACTCTGGAAACACCATATATTTT. The rearrangement links TRBV7-6 to TRBJ1-3; D is possibly TRBD1 (6 bases). CDR3 length equals 16 residues. The germline V and J ends were trimmed by 6 bases and 0 bases, with 15 bases remaining between them. Germline CDR1 SGHVS, CDR2 FNYEAQ.

As DNA, the CDR3 is TGTGCCAGCAGTCTTACGGGACAGGGGTTGAACATTCAGTACTTC. Amino acid sequence: CASSLTGQGLNIQYF. V usage is TRBV11-3 and J usage is TRBJ2-4; 10 bases line up with TRBD1. Germline V lookup: CDR1 SGHNT, CDR2 YENEEA. The ends lost 6 bases at V and 7 bases at J; junction bases unmatched: 9. The CDR3 is made up of 15 amino acids.

V is TRBV9 and J is TRBJ1-2; 7 nucleotides line up with TRBD1. The CDR3 spans 16 residues. After removal of 4 bases from V and 4 bases from J, the junction contained 13 bases not matched to a gene. Germline CDR1 reads SGDLS; CDR2 reads YYNGEE. The CDR3, as DNA: TGTGCCAGCAGCTCCCGGGACAGAGACTTTGGCTATGGCTACACCTTC. This codes for CASSSRDRDFGYGYTF.

The V and J genes are TRBV18 and TRBJ2-2; 11 nucleotides match TRBD1. Germline V lookup: CDR1 KGHSH, CDR2 LQKENI. The CDR3 covers 16 residues. The V segment lost 5 bases and the J segment 5 bases; nucleotides outside the gene matches: 7. CDR3 loop: CASSSGQGASTGELFF. The CDR3 DNA follows: TGTGCCAGCTCATCCGGACAGGGGGCTTCAACCGGGGAGCTGTTTTTT.

This clone was counted a few times. The chain combines TRBV4-2 with TRBJ1-5, with 7 bases aligning to TRBD1. Trimming cost V 3 bases and J 2 bases; bases outside gene matches: 7. CDR3 length: 16 residues. Germline lookup yields CDR1 LGHNA and CDR2 YNFKEQ. DNA of the CDR3: TGTGCCAGCAGCCAGGTCCGACAGGGAGGCAATCAGCCCCAGCATTTT. This translates into CASSQVRQGGNQPQHF.

This clone turned up a few times. The chain uses TRBV18 and TRBJ1-5; D gene ambiguous. The length of the CDR3 is 13 residues. Germline CDR1 reads KGHSH; CDR2 reads LQKENI. V was shortened by 2 bases and J by 8 bases, with 10 bases between the two germline ends. CDR3 DNA sequence: TGTGCCAGCTCACCAGACGGGAGGGAGCCCCAGCATTTT. This codes for CASSPDGREPQHF.

The chain uses TRBV27 and TRBJ2-3; tentative D call: TRBD2 (5 bases). The CDR3 runs to 16 residues. CDR1 MNHEY and CDR2 SMNVEV come from the germline V gene (reference sequence). With 4 bases removed from V and 6 bases from J, the gap between germline ends came to 20 bases. CDR3 sequence: CASSSSGILLGDTQYF. The CDR3 coding sequence is TGTGCCAGCAGTTCCTCCGGGATTTTACTCGGGGATACGCAGTATTTT.

The gene calls are TRBV5-6 and TRBJ2-5; 13 bases map to TRBD2. J lost 1 base, V lost 2 bases, and 5 bases had no gene match. The germline V gene has CDR1 SGHDT and CDR2 YYEEEE. This CDR3 has 17 amino acids. The CDR3 loop reads CASSLPRLAGGQETQYF. For the CDR3, the DNA is TGTGCCAGCAGCTTACCAAGACTAGCGGGAGGCCAAGAGACCCAGTACTTC.

V gene TRBV6-5 combines with J gene TRBJ1-1; the match to TRBD1 covers 10 bases. The CDR3 sequence is 15 residues long. Germline V gene data show CDR1 as MNHEY and CDR2 as SVGAGI. Trimming removed 5 bases from V and 2 bases from J; junction bases left unmatched: 5. CDR3 coding DNA: TGTGCCAGCAGTCCTTGGACAGGGGGAAACACTGAAGCTTTCTTT. It yields the protein CASSPWTGGNTEAFF.

The chain has TRBV11-3 and TRBJ2-3; weak D call: TRBD2 (7 bases). CDR1 SGHNT and CDR2 YENEEA come from the germline V gene. Trimming shortened V by 5 bases and J by 2 bases, and 17 bases separated the two germline ends. CDR3 length: 16 residues. CDR3 sequence: CASSPRGAGVTDTQYF. The DNA for the CDR3 is TGTGCCAGCAGCCCTCGGGGGGCGGGAGTCACAGATACGCAGTATTTT.